This entry describes one T cell receptor (beta chain). Its target is unknown. Sequencing was performed with immunoSEQ multiplex PCR; in TCRdb, only in-frame clones are kept and a portion is missing. The sample contains 130,000 to 150,000 clones, less than 90% of which appear only once. The data are from a study of cytomegalovirus exposure and HLA in healthy donors. Study observations and caveats: As was reported, the classifier diagnosed cytomegalovirus status with high specificity and sensitivity.

Germline CDR1 and CDR2: MNHNY and SVGAGI (reference sequence). This CDR3 is built from 13 residues. The germline V and J ends were trimmed by 6 bases and 2 bases, with 10 bases remaining between them. Input material: PBMCs. This TCR came from a woman aged 18-35 years in good health and CMV-seropositive. The V and J genes are TRBV6-6 and TRBJ2-5; weak D call: TRBD2 (5 bases). This chain's CDR3 is CASSTGIQETQYF. The CDR3 DNA reads TGTGCCAGCAGCACGGGAATTCAAGAGACCCAGTACTTC.